This entry is about one T cell receptor (beta chain). Its specificity is not known. The data stem from a study of cytomegalovirus exposure and HLA in healthy donors. Produced via immunoSEQ multiplex PCR; TCRdb's table is partial and in-frame only. The sample shows about 150,000 clones, 86% of them seen only once. Whole-study results and caveats: There were 160 or so TCR beta chains listed as cytomegalovirus-associated. CMV antigen specificity was confirmed in vitro for a few CMV-associated chains.

Germline assignment: CDR1 SQVTM and CDR2 ANQGSEA. The CDR3 extends over 11 amino acids. V dropped 4 bases and J dropped 5; count of bases not matched to a gene: 1. The specimen was PBMCs. The V call is TRBV29-1, the J call TRBJ2-5, with 7 positions matching TRBD2. This receptor was obtained from a man between 18 and 29 years old in good health and CMV-seropositive. The CDR3, as DNA: TGCAGCGTTGCACTAGCGGAGACCCAGTACTTC. It codes for CSVALAETQYF.